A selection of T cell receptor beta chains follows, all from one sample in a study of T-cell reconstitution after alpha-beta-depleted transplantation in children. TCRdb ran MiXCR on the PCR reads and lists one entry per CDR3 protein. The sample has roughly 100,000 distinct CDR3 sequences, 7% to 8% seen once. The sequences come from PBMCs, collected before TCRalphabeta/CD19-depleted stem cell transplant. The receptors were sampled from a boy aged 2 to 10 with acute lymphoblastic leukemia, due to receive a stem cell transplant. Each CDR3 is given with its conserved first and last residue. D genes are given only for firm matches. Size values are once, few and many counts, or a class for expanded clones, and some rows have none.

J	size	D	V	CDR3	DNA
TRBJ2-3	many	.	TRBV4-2	CASSQDRWRESGSTDTQYF	TGTGCCAGCAGCCAAGATCGGTGGAGGGAATCGGGGAGCACAGATACGCAGTATTTT
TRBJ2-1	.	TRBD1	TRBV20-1	CSVEKGALNEQFF	TGCAGTGTCGAAAAGGGGGCCCTCAATGAGCAGTTCTTC
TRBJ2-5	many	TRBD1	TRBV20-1	CSARDGRGQETQYF	TGCAGTGCTAGAGATGGCAGGGGGCAAGAGACCCAGTACTTC
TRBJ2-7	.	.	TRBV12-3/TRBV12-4	CASSPSGIYEQYF	TGTGCCAGCAGCCCCTCGGGGATTTACGAGCAGTACTTC
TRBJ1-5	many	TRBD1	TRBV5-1	CASSLAGRGAPQHF	TGCGCCAGCAGCTTGGCCGGCAGGGGGGCGCCCCAGCATTTT
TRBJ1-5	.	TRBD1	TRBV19	CASSTLGTGSQPQHF	TGTGCCAGTAGTACCCTCGGGACAGGGAGCCAGCCCCAGCATTTT
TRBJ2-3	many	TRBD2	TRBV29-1	CSVGLDGGDTQYF	TGCAGCGTGGGACTAGATGGGGGTGATACGCAGTATTTT
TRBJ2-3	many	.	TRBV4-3	CASSQDLPRFTNTDTQYF	TGCGCCAGCAGCCAAGATCTCCCCCGCTTCACAAACACAGATACGCAGTATTTT
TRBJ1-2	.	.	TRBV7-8	CASSLRDGYTF	TGTGCCAGCAGCTTACGGGATGGCTACACCTTC
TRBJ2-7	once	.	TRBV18	CASSPPGPTFSYEQYF	TGTGCCAGCTCACCACCGGGGCCTACCTTCTCCTACGAGCAGTACTTC
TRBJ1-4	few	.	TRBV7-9	CASSLAVLTNEKLFF	TGTGCCAGCAGCTTAGCGGTTCTTACTAATGAAAAACTGTTTTTT
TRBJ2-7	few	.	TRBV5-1	CASSAGLDYEQYF	TGCGCCAGCAGTGCGGGCCTCGACTACGAGCAGTACTTC
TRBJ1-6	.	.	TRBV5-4	CASSLRVTNSPLHF	TGTGCCAGCAGCTTACGGGTTACTAATTCACCCCTCCACTTT
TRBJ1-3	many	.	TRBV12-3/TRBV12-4	CASSSHGAGFGNTIYF	TGTGCCAGCAGTTCGCACGGGGCAGGGTTCGGAAACACCATATATTTT
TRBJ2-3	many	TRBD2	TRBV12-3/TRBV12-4	CATQTSGGLTDTQYF	TGTGCCACCCAGACGAGCGGGGGGCTCACAGATACGCAGTATTTT
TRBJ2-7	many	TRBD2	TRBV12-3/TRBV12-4	CASSLRLGLAIFYEQYF	TGTGCCAGCAGTTTACGGTTGGGACTAGCGATTTTCTACGAGCAGTACTTC
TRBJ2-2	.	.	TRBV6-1	CAGDGGGTGELFF	TGTGCCGGAGACGGAGGAGGTACCGGGGAGCTGTTTTTT
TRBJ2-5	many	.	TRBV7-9	CASRRAGGRGETQYF	TGTGCCAGCAGACGCGCCGGGGGCCGTGGAGAGACCCAGTACTTC
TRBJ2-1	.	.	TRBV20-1	CSALRGVGNEQFF	TGCAGTGCCTTAAGGGGGGTCGGCAATGAGCAGTTCTTC
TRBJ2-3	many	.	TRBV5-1	CASSLEVREDTQYF	TGCGCCAGCAGCTTGGAAGTGCGGGAAGATACGCAGTATTTT
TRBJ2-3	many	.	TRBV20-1	CSASVAHSTDTQYF	TGCAGTGCTAGTGTTGCACATAGCACAGATACGCAGTATTTT
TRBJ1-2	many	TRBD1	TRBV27	CASSLTGDDWGGYTF	TGTGCCAGCAGCCTAACAGGGGATGACTGGGGTGGCTACACCTTC
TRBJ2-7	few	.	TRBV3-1	CASSQAQGPYEQYF	TGTGCCAGCAGCCAAGCGCAGGGCCCCTACGAGCAGTACTTC
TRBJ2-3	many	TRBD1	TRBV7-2	CAIRGRGPTDTQYF	TGTGCCATCAGGGGGAGAGGGCCCACAGATACGCAGTATTTT
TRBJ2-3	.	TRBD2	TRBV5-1	CASSLALLAGFTDTQYF	TGCGCCAGCAGCTTGGCCTTGCTAGCGGGGTTCACAGATACGCAGTATTTT
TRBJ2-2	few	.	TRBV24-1	CATSDQRDTSLGELFF	TGTGCCACCAGTGACCAACGGGACACATCGTTGGGGGAGCTGTTTTTT
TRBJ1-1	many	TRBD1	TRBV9	CASSARPQGRNTEAFF	TGTGCCAGCAGCGCCCGTCCACAGGGGAGGAACACTGAAGCTTTCTTT
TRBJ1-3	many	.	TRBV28	CASSFSGLSKGTIYF	TGTGCCAGCAGTTTTTCTGGACTTTCCAAAGGGACCATATATTTT
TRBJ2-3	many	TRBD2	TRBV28	CASSGTNTDTQYF	TGTGCCAGCAGCGGGACTAACACAGATACGCAGTATTTT
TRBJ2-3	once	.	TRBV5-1	CASSLGRNTDTQYF	TGCGCCAGCAGCTTAGGGCGGAACACAGATACGCAGTATTTT
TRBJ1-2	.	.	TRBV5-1	CASSLESLGGGYTF	TGCGCCAGCAGCTTGGAGTCGTTAGGAGGTGGCTACACCTTC
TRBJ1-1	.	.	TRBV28	CASRDRTGNTEAFF	TGTGCCAGCAGGGACCGGACGGGGAACACTGAAGCTTTCTTT
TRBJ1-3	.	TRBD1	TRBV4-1	CASSQDRGQGGNTIYF	TGCGCCAGCAGCCAAGACAGGGGGCAAGGAGGAAACACCATATATTTT
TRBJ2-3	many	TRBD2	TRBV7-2	CASSLVGTSGTDTQYF	TGTGCCAGCAGCTTAGTAGGGACTAGCGGTACAGATACGCAGTATTTT
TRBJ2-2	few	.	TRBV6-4	CASSDSPPGGAPNTGELFF	TGTGCCAGCAGTGACTCACCCCCGGGCGGGGCTCCGAACACCGGGGAGCTGTTTTTT
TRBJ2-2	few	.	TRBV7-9	CASSFSSGTGELFF	TGTGCCAGCAGCTTTTCTTCGGGCACCGGGGAGCTGTTTTTT
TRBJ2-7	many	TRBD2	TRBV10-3	CAISESVTSREQYF	TGTGCCATCAGTGAGTCAGTGACTAGCCGCGAGCAGTACTTC
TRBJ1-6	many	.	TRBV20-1	CSASSGWNNSPLHF	TGCAGTGCTAGTTCAGGGTGGAATAATTCACCCCTCCACTTT
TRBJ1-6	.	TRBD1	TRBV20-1	CSAVDRGLNSPLHF	TGCAGTGCCGTCGACAGGGGGCTGAATTCACCCCTCCACTTT
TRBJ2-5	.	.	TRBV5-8	CASSGDSRGETQYF	TGTGCCAGCAGCGGGGACAGTCGGGGGGAGACCCAGTACTTC
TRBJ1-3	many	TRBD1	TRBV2	CASSYDRGQAGNTIYF	TGTGCCAGCAGTTATGACAGGGGGCAGGCTGGAAACACCATATATTTT
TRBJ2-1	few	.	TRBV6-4	CASSDSQGSFDEQFF	TGTGCCAGCAGTGACTCCCAGGGATCGTTCGATGAGCAGTTCTTC
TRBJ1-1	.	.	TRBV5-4	CASSPGGRLMNTEAFF	TGTGCCAGCAGCCCCGGAGGGAGGCTTATGAACACTGAAGCTTTCTTT
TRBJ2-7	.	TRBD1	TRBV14	CASSQPGQGAYEQYF	TGTGCCAGCAGCCAGCCGGGACAGGGGGCGTACGAGCAGTACTTC
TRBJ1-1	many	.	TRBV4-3	CASSQVLLMNTEAFF	TGCGCCAGCAGCCAAGTGTTGCTGATGAACACTGAAGCTTTCTTT
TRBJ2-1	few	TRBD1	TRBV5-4	CASSRARGQGNEQFF	TGTGCCAGCAGCCGGGCCAGGGGGCAAGGCAATGAGCAGTTCTTC
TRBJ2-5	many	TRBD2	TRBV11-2	CASSPRPLREAQKTQYF	TGTGCCAGCAGCCCACGCCCGCTCCGGGAGGCGCAAAAGACCCAGTACTTC
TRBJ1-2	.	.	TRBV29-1	CSVRAYGYTF	TGCAGCGTCCGGGCTTATGGCTACACCTTC
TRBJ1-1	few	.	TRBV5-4	CASNLAGLQNTEAFF	TGTGCCAGCAACCTCGCAGGCCTCCAGAACACTGAAGCTTTCTTT
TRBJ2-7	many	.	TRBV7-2	CASSPSAGKYEQYF	TGTGCCAGCAGCCCAAGTGCAGGGAAGTACGAGCAGTACTTC
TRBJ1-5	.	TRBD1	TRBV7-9	CASSGQGINQPQHF	TGTGCCAGCAGCGGACAGGGTATTAATCAGCCCCAGCATTTT
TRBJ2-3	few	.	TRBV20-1	CSARDLAADTQYF	TGCAGTGCTAGAGATCTGGCGGCTGATACGCAGTATTTT
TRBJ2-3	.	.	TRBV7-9	CASSLVEGTDTQYF	TGTGCCAGCAGCTTAGTGGAGGGAACCGATACGCAGTATTTT